The clone carrying this T cell receptor (beta chain) was detected many times. Time point noted: newly diagnosed GD, antithyroid drugs for less than 3 months. PBMC RNA served as the TCR library source. The data were obtained in a study of regulatory T cells in long-lasting Graves disease. To make TCR beta libraries, researchers used iRepertoire HTBI primers and Arm-PCR of CDR3 regions. TCRdb analysed the multiplex PCR reads with MiXCR anew, one entry per CDR3 protein. In the table there are 450,000 to 600,000 distinct CDR3 sequences, about 14% of which are singletons. A further study also used this sample, focusing on T cells in Graves' hyperthyroidism and ophthalmopathy. That paper notes: Subjects aged 18 to 65 presented with newly diagnosed hyperthyroidism of less than 2 months' duration. The study left out patients who had uncontrolled infection, other autoimmune disease, pregnancy or lactation. An initial round of RT-PCR targeting the TCR CDR3 relied on the HTBI primer set.

The starting material was peripheral blood mononuclear cells (PBMCs), obtained at new diagnosis, from a patient treated with antithyroid drugs. The receptor was isolated from a young man with Graves disease.

Here the CDR3 reads CSARGERTAHEQYF. As DNA, the CDR3 is TGCAGTGCTAGAGGAGAACGGACGGCCCACGAGCAGTACTTC. This chain uses TRBV20-1 with TRBJ2-7, with D hard to call. V shed 1 base and J shed 5 bases, with 15 bases lying between them. Germline V gene sequence: CDR1 DFQATT, CDR2 SNEGSKA (reference sequence). The CDR3 spans 14 residues.